This T cell receptor (beta chain) was found in a study of CD8+ T cells in alopecia areata. Looking at the study overall: Tofacitinib was given for 6 to 18 months, then stopped for 6 months.

Treatment noted: oral pan-JAK inhibitor, 5-10 mg twice daily. The authors extracted RNA and reverse transcribed it into cDNA as the sequencing template. Assay used: immunoSEQ multiplex PCR; TCRdb lists only in-frame clones, some missing. The sample holds approximately 130,000 clones, about 59% seen once. CDR1 and CDR2 (germline): SGHRS, YFSETQ. V was clipped by 5 bases and J by 2 bases, with 14 bases between them. This CDR3 has 14 residues. The sample was CD4+ T cells sorted from blood, taken at week 4, from a patient treated with tofacitinib. This rearrangement joins TRBV5-1 to TRBJ2-7, with D unresolved. This TCR was sampled from a human donor with alopecia areata. CDR3 DNA: TGCGCCAGCAGTGACGCCCCATCTCCCTACGAGCAGTACTTC. Its translation: CASSDAPSPYEQYF.